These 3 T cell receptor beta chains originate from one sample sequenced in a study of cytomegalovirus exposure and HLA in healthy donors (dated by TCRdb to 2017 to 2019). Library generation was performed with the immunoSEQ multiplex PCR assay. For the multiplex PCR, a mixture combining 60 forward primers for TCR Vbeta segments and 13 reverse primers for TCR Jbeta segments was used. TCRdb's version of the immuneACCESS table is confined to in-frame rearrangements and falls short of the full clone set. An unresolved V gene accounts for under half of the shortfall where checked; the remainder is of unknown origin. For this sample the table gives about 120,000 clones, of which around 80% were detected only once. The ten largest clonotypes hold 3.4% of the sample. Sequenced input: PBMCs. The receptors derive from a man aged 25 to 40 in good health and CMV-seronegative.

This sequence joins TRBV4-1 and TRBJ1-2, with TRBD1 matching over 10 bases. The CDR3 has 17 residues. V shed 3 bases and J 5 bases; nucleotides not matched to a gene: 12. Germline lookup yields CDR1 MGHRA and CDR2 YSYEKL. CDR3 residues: CASSHSHPGTGVYGYTF. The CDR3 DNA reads TGCGCCAGCAGCCATAGCCACCCGGGGACAGGGGTGTATGGCTACACCTTC.

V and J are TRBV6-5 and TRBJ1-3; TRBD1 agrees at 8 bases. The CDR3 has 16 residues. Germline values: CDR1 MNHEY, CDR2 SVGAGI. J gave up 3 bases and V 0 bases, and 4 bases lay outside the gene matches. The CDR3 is CASSYSFGQGGNTIYF. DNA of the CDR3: TGTGCCAGCAGTTACTCTTTCGGACAGGGTGGAAACACCATATATTTT.

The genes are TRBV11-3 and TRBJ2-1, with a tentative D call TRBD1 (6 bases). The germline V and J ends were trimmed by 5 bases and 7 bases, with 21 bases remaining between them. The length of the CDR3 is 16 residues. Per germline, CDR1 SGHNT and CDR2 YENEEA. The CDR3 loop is CASSPQGSPRANEQFF. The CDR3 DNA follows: TGTGCCAGCAGCCCCCAGGGGAGTCCCAGAGCTAATGAGCAGTTCTTC.